This paragraph reports one T cell receptor (beta chain). What it binds is not known. The data originate from a study of T cell responses to AZD1222 COVID-19 vaccine. Profiled with immunoSEQ multiplex PCR; TCRdb holds only in-frame clones, not every one. The sample yields more than 95,000 clones, around nine tenths seen once. V trimming: 2 bases; J trimming: 8 bases; junction bases outside the gene matches: 14. CDR3 length equals 17 residues. Germline CDR1 SGHAT, CDR2 FQNNGV. Whole-study results and caveats: Donors were mostly white British, more females; clonal diversity possibly underestimated. The breadth and depth of Spike-specific TCRs increased once two AZD1222 doses had been given.

The clonotype was recovered from an adult in good health. The input for sequencing was peripheral blood, taken on day 0 of AZD1222 vaccination. The chain joins TRBV11-2 to TRBJ1-4, with 7 bases matching TRBD1. The CDR3 DNA follows: TGTGCCAGCAGCTTATCTATCATGGCAGGGGGGTCGGAAAAACTGTTTTTT. Translation gives CASSLSIMAGGSEKLFF. Complete variable domain (other parts from reference TRBV11-2 and TRBJ1-4): EAGVAQSPRYKIIEKRQSVAFWCNPISGHATLYWYQQILGQGPKLLIQFQNNGVVDDSQLPKDRFSAERLKGVDSTLKIQPAKLEDSAVYLCASSLSIMAGGSEKLFFGSGTQLSVL.